The clone carrying this T cell receptor (beta chain) was recorded a few times. One Seattle source followed patients from active infection through their disease course. The source of the sample is a study of blood T cell repertoires in COVID-19. The wider study: COVID-19 samples, acute and convalescent, were from the United States, Italy and Spain. PBMCs, B-cell-depleted T cells, or T cells were the source of the cDNA or gDNA that made up the material.

In the original analysis: Scientists estimated how many nucleated cells there were by amplifying reference gene primers. Method: immunoSEQ multiplex PCR; TCRdb's copy keeps in-frame clones and lacks some. V, J and clone size derive from that table, while D and trimming were established from the DNA sequence. The table has fewer than 250,000 clones, roughly 82% seen once. This CDR3 is built from 15 residues. The V end lost 2 bases, the J end lost 0 bases, and 8 bases lay between the germline ends. In germline, CDR1 is SGHNT, CDR2 YYREEE (reference sequence). This chain connects TRBV5-4 to TRBJ2-2; perhaps TRBD1 as D (6 bases). The sample was peripheral blood. The source is a woman aged 55-70 years with COVID-19, enrolled during active disease. Here the CDR3 reads CASSFGTTNTGELFF. The CDR3 bases are TGTGCCAGCAGCTTCGGGACAACGAACACCGGGGAGCTGTTTTTT.